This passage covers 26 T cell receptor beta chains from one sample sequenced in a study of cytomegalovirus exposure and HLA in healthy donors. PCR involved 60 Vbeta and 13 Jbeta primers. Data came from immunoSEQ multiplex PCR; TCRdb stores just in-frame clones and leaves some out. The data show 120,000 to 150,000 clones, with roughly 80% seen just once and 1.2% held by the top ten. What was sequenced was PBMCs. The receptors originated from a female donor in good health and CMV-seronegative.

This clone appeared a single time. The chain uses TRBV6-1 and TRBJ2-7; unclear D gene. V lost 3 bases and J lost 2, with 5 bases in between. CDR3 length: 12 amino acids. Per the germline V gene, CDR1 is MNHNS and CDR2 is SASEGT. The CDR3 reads CASSDVAYEQYF. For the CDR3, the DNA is TGTGCCAGCAGTGACGTAGCCTACGAGCAGTACTTC.

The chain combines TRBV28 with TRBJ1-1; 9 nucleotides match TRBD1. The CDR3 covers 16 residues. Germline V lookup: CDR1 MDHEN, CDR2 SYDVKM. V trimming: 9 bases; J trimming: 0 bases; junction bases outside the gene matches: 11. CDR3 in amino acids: CASDRDRDKLNTEAFF. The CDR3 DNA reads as TGTGCCAGTGACCGGGACAGGGATAAATTGAACACTGAAGCTTTCTTT.

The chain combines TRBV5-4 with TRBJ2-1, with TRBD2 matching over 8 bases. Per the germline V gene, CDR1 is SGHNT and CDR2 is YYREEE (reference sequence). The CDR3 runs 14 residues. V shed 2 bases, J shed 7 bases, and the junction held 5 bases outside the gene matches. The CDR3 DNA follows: TGTGCCAGCAGCTTAGCGGGAGACCCTAATGAGCAGTTCTTC. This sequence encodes CASSLAGDPNEQFF.

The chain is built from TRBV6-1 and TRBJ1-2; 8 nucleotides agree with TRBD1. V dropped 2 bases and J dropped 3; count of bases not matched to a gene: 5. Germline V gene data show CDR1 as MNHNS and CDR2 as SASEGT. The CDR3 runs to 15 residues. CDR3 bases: TGTGCCAGCAGTGAACAAGGACAGGGATACTATGGCTACACCTTC. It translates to CASSEQGQGYYGYTF.

The CDR3 spells CASSLAPRGTNEKLFF. The CDR3 coding sequence is TGTGCCAGCAGCTTGGCCCCCAGGGGGACTAATGAAAAACTGTTTTTT. This sequence joins TRBV5-4 and TRBJ1-4; 7 nucleotides match TRBD1. The CDR3 sequence is 16 residues long. V gave up 0 bases and J gave up 2 bases; unmatched junction bases: 4. Germline V gene data show CDR1 as SGHNT and CDR2 as YYREEE (reference sequence).

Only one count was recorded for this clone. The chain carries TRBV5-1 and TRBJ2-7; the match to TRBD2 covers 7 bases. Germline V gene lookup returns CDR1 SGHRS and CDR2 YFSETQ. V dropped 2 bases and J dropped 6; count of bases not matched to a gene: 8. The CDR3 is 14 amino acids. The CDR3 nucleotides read TGCGCCAGCAGCTTCTCCGCGGGAGCACGCGAGCAGTACTTC. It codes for CASSFSAGAREQYF.

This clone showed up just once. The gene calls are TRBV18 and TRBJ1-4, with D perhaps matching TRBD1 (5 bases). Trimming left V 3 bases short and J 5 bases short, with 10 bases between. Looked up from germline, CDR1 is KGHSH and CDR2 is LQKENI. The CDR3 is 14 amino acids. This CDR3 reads CASSPARVNEKLFF. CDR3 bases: TGTGCCAGCTCACCGGCCAGGGTAAATGAAAAACTGTTTTTT.

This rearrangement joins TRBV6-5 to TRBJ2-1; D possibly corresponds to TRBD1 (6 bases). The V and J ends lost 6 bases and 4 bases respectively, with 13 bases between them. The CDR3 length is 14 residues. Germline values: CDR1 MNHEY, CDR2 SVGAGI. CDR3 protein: CASRARDIYNEQFF. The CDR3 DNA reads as TGTGCCAGCAGAGCCCGGGACATTTACAATGAGCAGTTCTTC.

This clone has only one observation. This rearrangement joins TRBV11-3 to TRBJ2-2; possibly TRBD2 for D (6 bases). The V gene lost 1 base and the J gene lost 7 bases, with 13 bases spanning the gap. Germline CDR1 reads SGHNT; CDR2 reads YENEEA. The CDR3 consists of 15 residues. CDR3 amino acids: CASSLASGRRGELFF. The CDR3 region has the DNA TGTGCCAGCAGCTTAGCTTCAGGGAGGCGCGGGGAGCTGTTTTTT. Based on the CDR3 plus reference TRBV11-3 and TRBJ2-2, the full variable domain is EAGVVQSPRYKIIEKKQPVAFWCNPISGHNTLYWYLQNLGQGPELLIRYENEEAVDDSQLPKDRFSAERLKGVDSTLKIQPAELGDSAVYLCASSLASGRRGELFFGEGSRLTVL.

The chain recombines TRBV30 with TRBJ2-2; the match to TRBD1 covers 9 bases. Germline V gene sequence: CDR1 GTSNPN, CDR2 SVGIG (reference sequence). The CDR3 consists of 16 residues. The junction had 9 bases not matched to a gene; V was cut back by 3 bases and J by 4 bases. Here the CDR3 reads CAWRHGTGYLTGELFF. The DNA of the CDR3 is TGTGCCTGGAGGCACGGGACAGGGTACCTCACCGGGGAGCTGTTTTTT. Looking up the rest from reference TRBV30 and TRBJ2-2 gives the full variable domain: SQTIHQWPATLVQPVGSPLSLECTVEGTSNPNLYWYRQAAGRGLQLLFYSVGIGQISSEVPQNLSASRPQDRQFILSSKKLLLSDSGFYLCAWRHGTGYLTGELFFGEGSRLTVL.

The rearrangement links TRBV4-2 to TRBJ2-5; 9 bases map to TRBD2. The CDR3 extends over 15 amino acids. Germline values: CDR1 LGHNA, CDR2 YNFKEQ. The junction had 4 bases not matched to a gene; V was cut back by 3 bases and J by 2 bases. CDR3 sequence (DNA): TGTGCCAGCAGCCAGTTAGCGGGAGAGCAAGAGACCCAGTACTTC. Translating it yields CASSQLAGEQETQYF.

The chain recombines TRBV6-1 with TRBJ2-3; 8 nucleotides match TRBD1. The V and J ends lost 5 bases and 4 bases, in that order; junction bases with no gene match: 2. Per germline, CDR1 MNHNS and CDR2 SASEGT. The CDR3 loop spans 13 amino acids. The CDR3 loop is CASSPQGADTQYF. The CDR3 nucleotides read TGTGCCAGCAGTCCACAGGGGGCAGATACGCAGTATTTT.

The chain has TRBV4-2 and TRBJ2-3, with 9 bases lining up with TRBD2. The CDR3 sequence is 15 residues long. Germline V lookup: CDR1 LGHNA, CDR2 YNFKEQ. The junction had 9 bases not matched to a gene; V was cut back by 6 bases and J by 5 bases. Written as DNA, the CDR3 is TGTGCCAGCAGGTTGGCGGGAGGGCCGGGAGATACGCAGTATTTT. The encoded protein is CASRLAGGPGDTQYF.

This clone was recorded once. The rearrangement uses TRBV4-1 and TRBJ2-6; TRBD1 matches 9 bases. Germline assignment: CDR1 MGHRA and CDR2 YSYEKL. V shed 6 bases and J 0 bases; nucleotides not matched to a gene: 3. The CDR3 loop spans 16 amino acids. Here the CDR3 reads CASRPGQGSGANVLTF. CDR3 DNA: TGCGCCAGCAGGCCGGGACAGGGCTCTGGGGCCAACGTCCTGACTTTC.

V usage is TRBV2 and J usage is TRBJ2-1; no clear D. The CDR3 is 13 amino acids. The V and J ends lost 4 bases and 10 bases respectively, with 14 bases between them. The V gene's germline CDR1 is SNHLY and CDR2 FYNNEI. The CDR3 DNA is TGTGCCAGCAGTGGATCGGAGATCAGCGAGCAGTTCTTC. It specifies CASSGSEISEQFF. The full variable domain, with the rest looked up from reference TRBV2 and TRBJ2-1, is EPEVTQTPSHQVTQMGQEVILRCVPISNHLYFYWYRQILGQKVEFLVSFYNNEISEKSEIFDDQFSVERPDGSNFTLKIRSTKLEDSAMYFCASSGSEISEQFFGPGTRLTVL.

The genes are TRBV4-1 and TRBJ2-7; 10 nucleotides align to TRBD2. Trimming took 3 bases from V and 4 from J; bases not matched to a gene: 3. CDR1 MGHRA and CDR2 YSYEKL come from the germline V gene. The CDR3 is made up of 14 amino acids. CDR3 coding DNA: TGCGCCAGCAGCCACGGACTAGCGGATTACGAGCAGTACTTC. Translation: CASSHGLADYEQYF.

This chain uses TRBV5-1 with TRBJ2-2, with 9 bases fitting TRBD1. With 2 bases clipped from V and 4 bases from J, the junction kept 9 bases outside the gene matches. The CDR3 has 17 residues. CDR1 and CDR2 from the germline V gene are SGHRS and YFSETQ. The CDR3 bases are TGCGCCAGCAGCTTAAGGCCGGACAGGGGAGTCACCGGGGAGCTGTTTTTT. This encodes CASSLRPDRGVTGELFF.

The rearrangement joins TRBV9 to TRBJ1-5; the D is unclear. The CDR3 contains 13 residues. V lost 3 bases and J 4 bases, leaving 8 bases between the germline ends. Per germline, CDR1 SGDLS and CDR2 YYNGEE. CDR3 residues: CASSESANQPQHF. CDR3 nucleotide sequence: TGTGCCAGCAGCGAGAGTGCTAATCAGCCCCAGCATTTT.

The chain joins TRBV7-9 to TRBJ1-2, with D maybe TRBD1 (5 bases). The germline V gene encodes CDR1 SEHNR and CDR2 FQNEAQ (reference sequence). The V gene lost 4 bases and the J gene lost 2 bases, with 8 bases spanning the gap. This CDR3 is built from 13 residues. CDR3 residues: CASSWTPNYGYTF. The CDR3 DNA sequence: TGTGCCAGCAGCTGGACACCAAACTATGGCTACACCTTC.

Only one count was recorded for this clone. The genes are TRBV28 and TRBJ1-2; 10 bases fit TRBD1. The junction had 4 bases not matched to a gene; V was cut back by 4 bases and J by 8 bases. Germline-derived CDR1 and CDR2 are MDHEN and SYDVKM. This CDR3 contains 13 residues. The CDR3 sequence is CASSSGQGRGYTF. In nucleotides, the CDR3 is TGTGCCAGCAGTTCGGGACAGGGGCGAGGCTACACCTTC.

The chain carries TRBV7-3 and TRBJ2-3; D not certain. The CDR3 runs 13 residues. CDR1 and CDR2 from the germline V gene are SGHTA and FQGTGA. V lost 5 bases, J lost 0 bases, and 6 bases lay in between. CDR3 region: CASSPTSTDTQYF. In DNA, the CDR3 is TGTGCCAGCAGCCCAACTAGCACAGATACGCAGTATTTT.

CDR3 protein: CASSQVELAGNTDTQYF. DNA of the CDR3: TGCGCCAGCAGCCAAGTCGAGCTAGCGGGAAACACAGATACGCAGTATTTT. V and J are TRBV4-1 and TRBJ2-3; TRBD2 agrees at 9 bases. Germline CDR1 and CDR2: MGHRA and YSYEKL. Unmatched junction bases numbered 7, after V lost 1 base and J lost 2 bases. The length of the CDR3 is 17 residues.

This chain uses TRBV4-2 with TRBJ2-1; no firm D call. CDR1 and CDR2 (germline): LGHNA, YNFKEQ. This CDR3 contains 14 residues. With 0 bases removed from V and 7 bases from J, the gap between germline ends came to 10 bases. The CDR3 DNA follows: TGTGCCAGCAGCCAAGAGTCCGGGTCTAATGAGCAGTTCTTC. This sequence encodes CASSQESGSNEQFF.

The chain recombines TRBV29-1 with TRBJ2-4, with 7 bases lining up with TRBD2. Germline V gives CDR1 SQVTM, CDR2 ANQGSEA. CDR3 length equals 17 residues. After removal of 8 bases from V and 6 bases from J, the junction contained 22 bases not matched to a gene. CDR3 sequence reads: CSCRYGTTSTSGNIQYF. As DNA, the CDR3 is TGCAGCTGTAGATACGGGACTACGAGTACTAGTGGAAACATTCAGTACTTC.

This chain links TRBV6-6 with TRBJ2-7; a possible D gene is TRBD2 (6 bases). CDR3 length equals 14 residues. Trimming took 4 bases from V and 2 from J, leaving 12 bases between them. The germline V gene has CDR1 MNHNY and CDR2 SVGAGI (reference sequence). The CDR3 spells CASSSGSGAYEQYF. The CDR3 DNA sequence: TGTGCCAGCAGTTCCGGGAGTGGAGCCTACGAGCAGTACTTC.

The CDR3, as DNA: TGTGCCAGTAGTATGGGGACAGGGAGGGCCAAAAACATTCAGTACTTC. It specifies CASSMGTGRAKNIQYF. V is TRBV19 and J is TRBJ2-4; 9 bases line up with TRBD1. Trimming took 3 bases from V and 1 from J; bases not matched to a gene: 4. The V gene's germline CDR1 is LNHDA and CDR2 SQIVND (reference sequence). The CDR3 runs to 16 residues.